This TCR beta chain originates from a study of blood T cells in healthy people across ages. A second PCR, run for 7 to 11 cycles, used a sample-barcoded 5' primer plus a J-beta primer mix. TCRdb re-called the 5' RACE reads with MiXCR, one entry per CDR3 protein. The sample comprises roughly 1,100,000 distinct CDR3 sequences, under 30% of which are singletons, and around 0.75% rests with the top ten. J gave up 5 bases and V 2 bases, and 3 bases lay outside the gene matches. Germline values: CDR1 SGHRS, CDR2 YFSETQ. The CDR3 covers 15 residues. These sequences were also reported in another study, on T cells of mothers and their children.

The sequenced sample consisted of blood. The TCR was taken from a girl aged 2 to 10 in good health. The J gene is TRBJ2-3, the V gene TRBV5-1; 12 bases match TRBD2. The CDR3 loop reads CASSLTTSGRDTQYF. The CDR3 bases are TGCGCCAGCAGCTTAACGACTAGCGGGAGAGATACGCAGTATTTT.